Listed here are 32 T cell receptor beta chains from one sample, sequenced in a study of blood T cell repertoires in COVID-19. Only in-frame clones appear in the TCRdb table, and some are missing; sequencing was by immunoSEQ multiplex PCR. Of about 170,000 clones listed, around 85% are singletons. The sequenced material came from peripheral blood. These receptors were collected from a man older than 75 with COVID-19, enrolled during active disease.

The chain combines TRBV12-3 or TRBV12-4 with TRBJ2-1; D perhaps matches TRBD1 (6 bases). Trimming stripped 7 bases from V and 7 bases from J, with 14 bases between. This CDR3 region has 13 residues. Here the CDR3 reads CASTRDIWNEQFF. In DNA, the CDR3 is TGTGCCAGCACCCGGGACATTTGGAATGAGCAGTTCTTC.

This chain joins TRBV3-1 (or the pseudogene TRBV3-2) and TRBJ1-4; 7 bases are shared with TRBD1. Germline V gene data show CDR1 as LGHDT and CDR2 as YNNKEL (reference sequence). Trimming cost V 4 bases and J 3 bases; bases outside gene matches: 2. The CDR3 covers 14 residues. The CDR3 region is CASSRGTANEKLFF. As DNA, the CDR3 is TGTGCCAGCAGCCGAGGGACAGCTAATGAAAAACTGTTTTTT.

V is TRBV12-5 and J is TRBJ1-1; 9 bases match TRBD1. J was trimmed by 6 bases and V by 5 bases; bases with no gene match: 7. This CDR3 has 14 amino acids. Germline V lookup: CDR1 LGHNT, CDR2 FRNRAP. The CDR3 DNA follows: TGTGCTAGTGGTCAGGGACAGGGTCCCCCTGAAGCTTTCTTT. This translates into CASGQGQGPPEAFF.

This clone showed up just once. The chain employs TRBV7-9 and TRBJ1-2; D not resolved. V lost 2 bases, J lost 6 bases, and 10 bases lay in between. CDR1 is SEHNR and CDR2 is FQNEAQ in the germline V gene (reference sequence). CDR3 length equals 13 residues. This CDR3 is CASSLPTGNGYTF. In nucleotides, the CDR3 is TGTGCCAGCAGCTTACCTACGGGGAATGGCTACACCTTC.

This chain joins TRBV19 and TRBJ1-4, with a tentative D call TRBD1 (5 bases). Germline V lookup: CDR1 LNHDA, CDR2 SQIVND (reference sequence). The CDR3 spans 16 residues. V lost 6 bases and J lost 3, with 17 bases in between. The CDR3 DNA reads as TGTGCCAGTAGCGAAAAGTGGGGCATACCTAATGAAAAACTGTTTTTT. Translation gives CASSEKWGIPNEKLFF.

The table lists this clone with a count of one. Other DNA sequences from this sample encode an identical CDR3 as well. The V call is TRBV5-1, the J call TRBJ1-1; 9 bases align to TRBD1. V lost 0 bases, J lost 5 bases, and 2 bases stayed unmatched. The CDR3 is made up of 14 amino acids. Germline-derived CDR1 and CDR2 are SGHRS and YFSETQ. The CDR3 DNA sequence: TGCGCCAGCAGCTTGGGGGACAGGGATACTGAAGCTTTCTTT. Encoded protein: CASSLGDRDTEAFF.

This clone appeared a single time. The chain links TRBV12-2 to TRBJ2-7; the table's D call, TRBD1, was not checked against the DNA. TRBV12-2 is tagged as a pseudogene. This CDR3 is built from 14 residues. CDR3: CASRSDRLPYEQYF. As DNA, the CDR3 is TGTGCAAGTCGCTCCGACAGGCTTCCCTACGAGCAGTACTTC.

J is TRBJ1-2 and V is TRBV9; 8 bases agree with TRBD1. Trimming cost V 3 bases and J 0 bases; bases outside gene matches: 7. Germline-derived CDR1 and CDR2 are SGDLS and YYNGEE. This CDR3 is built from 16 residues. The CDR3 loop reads CASSGGQGFTNYGYTF. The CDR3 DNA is TGTGCCAGCAGCGGTGGACAGGGATTTACTAACTATGGCTACACCTTC. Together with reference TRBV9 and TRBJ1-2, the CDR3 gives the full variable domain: DSGVTQTPKHLITATGQRVTLRCSPRSGDLSVYWYQQSLDQGLQFLIQYYNGEERAKGNILERFSAQQFPDLHSELNLSSLELGDSALYFCASSGGQGFTNYGYTFGSGTRLTVV.

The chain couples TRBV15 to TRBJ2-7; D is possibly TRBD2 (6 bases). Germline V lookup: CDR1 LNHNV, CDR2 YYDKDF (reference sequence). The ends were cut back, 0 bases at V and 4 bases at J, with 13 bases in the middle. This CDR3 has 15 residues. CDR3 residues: CATSRDPGLFYEQYF. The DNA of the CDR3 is TGTGCCACCAGCAGAGATCCGGGACTGTTTTACGAGCAGTACTTC.

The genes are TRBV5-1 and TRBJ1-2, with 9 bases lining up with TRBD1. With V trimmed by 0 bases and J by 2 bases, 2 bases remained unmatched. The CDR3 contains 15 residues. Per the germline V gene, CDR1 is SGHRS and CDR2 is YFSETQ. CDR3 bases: TGCGCCAGCAGCTTGGACGGACAGGGGAACTATGGCTACACCTTC. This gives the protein CASSLDGQGNYGYTF.

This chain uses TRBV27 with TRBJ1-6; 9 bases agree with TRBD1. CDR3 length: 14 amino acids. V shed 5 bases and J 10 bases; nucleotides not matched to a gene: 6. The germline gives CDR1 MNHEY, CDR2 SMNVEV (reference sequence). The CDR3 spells CASSGTGPGSPLHF. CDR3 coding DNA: TGTGCCAGCAGTGGGACAGGGCCGGGCTCACCCCTCCACTTT.

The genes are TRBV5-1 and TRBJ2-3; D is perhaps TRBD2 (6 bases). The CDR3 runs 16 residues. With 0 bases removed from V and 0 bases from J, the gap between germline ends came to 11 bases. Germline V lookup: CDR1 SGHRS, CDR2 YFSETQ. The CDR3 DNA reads TGCGCCAGCAGCTTGGGAAGTAGCGGTAGCACAGATACGCAGTATTTT. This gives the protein CASSLGSSGSTDTQYF.

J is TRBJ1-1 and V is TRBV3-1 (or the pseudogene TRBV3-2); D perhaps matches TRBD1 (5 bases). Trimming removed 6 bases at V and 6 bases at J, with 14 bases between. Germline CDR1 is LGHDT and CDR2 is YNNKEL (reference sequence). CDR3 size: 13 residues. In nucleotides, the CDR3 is TGTGCCAGCAGGGCAGGGCCCAGCGCTGAAGCTTTCTTT. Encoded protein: CASRAGPSAEAFF.

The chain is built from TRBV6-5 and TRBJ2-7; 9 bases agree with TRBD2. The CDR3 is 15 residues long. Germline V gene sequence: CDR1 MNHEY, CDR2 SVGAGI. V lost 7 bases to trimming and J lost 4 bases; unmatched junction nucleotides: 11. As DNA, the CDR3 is TGTGCCAGCAATTCAAAGGCTAGCGGGGTTTACGAGCAGTACTTC. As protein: CASNSKASGVYEQYF.

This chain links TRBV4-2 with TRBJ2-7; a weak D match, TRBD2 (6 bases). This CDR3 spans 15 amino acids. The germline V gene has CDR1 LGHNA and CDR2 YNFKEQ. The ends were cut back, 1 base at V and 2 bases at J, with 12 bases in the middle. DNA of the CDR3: TGTGCCAGCAGCCAAGTTCGGACGGGGGCCTACGAGCAGTACTTC. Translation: CASSQVRTGAYEQYF.

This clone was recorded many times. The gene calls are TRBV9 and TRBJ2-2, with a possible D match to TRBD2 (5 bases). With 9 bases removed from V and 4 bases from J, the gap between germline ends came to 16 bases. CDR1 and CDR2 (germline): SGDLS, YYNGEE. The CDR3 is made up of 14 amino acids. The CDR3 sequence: CATNPGGGTGELFF. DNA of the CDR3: TGTGCCACCAATCCCGGCGGAGGCACCGGGGAGCTGTTTTTT.

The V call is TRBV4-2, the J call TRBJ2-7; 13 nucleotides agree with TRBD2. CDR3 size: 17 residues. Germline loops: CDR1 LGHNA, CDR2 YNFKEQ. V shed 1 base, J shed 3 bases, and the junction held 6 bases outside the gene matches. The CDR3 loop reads CASSQGRLAGGDYEQYF. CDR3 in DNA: TGTGCCAGCAGCCAAGGCCGACTAGCGGGGGGTGACTACGAGCAGTACTTC.

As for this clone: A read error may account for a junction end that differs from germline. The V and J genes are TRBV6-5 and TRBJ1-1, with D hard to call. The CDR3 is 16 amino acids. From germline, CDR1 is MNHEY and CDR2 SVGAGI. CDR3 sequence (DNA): TGTGCCAGCAGCTACTCCTCCGGGGTACTCACCACTGAAGCTTTCTTT. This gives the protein CASSYSSGVLTTEAFF.

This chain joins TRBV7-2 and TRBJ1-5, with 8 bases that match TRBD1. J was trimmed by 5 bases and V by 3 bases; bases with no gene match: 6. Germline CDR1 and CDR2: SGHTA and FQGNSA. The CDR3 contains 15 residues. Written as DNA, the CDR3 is TGTGCCAGCAGCTTGTTGGACAGGGACGATCAGCCCCAGCATTTT. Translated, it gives CASSLLDRDDQPQHF.

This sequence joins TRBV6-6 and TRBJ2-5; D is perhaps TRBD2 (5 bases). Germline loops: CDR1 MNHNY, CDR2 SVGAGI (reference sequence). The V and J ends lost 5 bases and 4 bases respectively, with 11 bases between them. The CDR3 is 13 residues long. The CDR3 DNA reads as TGTGCCAGCAGTACCCTTAGCGTAGAGACCCAGTACTTC. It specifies CASSTLSVETQYF.

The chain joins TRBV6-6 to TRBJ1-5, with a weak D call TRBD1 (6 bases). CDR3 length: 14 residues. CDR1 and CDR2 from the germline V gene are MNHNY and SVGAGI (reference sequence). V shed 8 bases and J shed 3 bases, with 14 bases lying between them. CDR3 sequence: CASGGPSSNQPQHF. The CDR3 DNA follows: TGTGCCAGCGGGGGCCCGTCCTCCAATCAGCCCCAGCATTTT.

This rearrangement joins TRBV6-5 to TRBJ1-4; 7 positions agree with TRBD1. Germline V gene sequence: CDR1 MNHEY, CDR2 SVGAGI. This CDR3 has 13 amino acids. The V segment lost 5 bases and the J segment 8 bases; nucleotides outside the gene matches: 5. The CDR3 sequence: CASSPDREEKLFF. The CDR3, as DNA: TGTGCCAGCAGTCCCGACAGGGAAGAAAAACTGTTTTTT.

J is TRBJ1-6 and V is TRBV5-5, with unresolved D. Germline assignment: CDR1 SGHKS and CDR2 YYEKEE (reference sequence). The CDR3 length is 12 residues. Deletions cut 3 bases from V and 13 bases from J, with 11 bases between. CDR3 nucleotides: TGTGCCAGCAGCTCGGAACAGCTCCCCCTCCACTTT. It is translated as CASSSEQLPLHF.

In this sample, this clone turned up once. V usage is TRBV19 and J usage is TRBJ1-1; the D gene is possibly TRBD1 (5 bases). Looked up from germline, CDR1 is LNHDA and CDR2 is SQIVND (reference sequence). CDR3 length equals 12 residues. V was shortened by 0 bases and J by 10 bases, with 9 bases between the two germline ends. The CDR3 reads CASSIDRGRAFF. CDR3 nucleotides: TGTGCCAGTAGTATAGACCGGGGGAGAGCTTTCTTT.

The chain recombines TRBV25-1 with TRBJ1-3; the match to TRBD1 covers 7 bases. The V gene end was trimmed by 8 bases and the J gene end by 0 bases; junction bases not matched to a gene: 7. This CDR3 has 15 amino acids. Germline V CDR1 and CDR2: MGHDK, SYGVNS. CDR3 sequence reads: CASCDREGSGNTIYF. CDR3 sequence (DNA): TGTGCCAGCTGCGACAGGGAAGGCTCTGGAAACACCATATATTTT.

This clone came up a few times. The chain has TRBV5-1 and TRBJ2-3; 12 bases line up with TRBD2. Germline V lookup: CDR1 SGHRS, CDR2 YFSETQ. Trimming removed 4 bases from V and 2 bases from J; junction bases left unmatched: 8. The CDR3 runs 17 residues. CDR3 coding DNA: TGCGCCAGCAGCCAAGCCGGACTAGCGGGGATCACAGATACGCAGTATTTT. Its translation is CASSQAGLAGITDTQYF.

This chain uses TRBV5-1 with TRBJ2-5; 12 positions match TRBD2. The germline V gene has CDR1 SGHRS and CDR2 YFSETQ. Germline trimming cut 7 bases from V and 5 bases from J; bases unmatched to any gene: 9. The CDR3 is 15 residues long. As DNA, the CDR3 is TGCGCCAGCTCTCGACTAGCGGGGGCAGGGGAGACCCAGTACTTC. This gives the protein CASSRLAGAGETQYF.

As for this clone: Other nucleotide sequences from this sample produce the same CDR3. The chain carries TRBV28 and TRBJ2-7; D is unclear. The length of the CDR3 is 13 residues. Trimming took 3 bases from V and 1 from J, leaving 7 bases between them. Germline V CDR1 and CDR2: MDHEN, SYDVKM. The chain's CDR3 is CASSFDSSYEQYF. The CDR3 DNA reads TGTGCCAGCAGTTTTGACTCGTCCTACGAGCAGTACTTC.

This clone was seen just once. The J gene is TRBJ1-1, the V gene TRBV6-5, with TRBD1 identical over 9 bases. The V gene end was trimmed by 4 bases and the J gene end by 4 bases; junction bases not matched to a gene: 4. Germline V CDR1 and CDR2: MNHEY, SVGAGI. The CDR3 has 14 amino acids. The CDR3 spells CASSSGTGFTEAFF. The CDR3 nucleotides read TGTGCCAGCAGTTCCGGGACAGGGTTCACTGAAGCTTTCTTT.

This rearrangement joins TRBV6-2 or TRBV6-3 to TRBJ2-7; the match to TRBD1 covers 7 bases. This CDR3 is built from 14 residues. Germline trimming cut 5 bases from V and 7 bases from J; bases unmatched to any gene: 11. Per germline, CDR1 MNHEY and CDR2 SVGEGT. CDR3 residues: CASSNRGQSNEQYF. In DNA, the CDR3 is TGTGCCAGCAGTAACCGGGGACAGTCTAATGAGCAGTACTTC.

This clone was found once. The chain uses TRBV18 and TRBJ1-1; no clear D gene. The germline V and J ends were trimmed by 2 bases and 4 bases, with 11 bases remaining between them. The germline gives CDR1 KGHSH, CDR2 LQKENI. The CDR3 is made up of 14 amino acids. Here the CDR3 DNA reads TGTGCCAGCTCACCAAACGGGGTGGGCACTGAAGCTTTCTTT. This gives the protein CASSPNGVGTEAFF.

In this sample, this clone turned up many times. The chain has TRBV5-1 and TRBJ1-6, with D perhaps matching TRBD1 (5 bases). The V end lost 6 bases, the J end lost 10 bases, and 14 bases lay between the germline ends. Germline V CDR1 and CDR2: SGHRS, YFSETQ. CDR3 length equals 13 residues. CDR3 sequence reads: CASTQGGDSPLHF. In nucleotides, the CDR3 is TGCGCCAGCACCCAGGGAGGGGACTCACCCCTCCACTTT. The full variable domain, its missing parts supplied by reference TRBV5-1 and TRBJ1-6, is KAGVTQTPRYLIKTRGQQVTLSCSPISGHRSVSWYQQTPGQGLQFLFEYFSETQRNKGNFPGRFSGRQFSNSRSEMNVSTLELGDSALYLCASTQGGDSPLHFGNGTRLTVT.